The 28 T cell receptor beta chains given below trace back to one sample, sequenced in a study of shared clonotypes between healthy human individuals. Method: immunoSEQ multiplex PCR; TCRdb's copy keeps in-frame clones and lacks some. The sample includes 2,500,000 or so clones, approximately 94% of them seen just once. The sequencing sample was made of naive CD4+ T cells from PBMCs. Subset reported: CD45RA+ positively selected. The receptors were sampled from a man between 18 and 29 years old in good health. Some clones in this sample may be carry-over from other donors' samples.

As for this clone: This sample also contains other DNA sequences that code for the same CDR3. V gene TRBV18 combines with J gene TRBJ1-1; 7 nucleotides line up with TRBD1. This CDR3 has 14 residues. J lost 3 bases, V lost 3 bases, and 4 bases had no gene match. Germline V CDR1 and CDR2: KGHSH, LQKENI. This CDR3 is CASSPTTGDTEAFF. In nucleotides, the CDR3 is TGTGCCAGCTCACCGACCACAGGGGACACTGAAGCTTTCTTT.

In DNA form, the CDR3 reads TGTGCCAGCAGTTGGGACACCAATCAGCCCCAGCATTTT. Its protein is CASSWDTNQPQHF. V gene TRBV7-8 combines with J gene TRBJ1-5; possible D gene TRBD1, 6 bases. Germline V gene lookup returns CDR1 SGHVS and CDR2 FQNEAQ. This CDR3 is built from 13 residues. V was shortened by 6 bases and J by 3 bases, with 9 bases between the two germline ends.

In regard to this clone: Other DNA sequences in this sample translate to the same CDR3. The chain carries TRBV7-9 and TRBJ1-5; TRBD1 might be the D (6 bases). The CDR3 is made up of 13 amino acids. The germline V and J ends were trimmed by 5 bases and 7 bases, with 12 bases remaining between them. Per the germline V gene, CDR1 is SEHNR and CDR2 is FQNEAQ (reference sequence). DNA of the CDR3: TGTGCCAGCAGCCTAGGGGGAAGCCAGCCCCAGCATTTT. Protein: CASSLGGSQPQHF.

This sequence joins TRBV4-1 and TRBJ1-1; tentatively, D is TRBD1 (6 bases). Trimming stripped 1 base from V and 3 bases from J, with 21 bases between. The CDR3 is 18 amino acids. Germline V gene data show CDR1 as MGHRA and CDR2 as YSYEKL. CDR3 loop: CASSQAPIVGAGDTEAFF. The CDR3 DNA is TGCGCCAGCAGCCAAGCCCCAATCGTGGGGGCTGGGGACACTGAAGCTTTCTTT.

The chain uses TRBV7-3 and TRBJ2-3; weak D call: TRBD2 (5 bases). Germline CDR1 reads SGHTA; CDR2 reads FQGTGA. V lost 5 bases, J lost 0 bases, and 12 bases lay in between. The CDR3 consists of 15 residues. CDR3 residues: CASSPRGTSTDTQYF. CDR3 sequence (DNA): TGTGCCAGCAGCCCCCGGGGAACTAGCACAGATACGCAGTATTTT. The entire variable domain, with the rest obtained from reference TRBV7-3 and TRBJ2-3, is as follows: GAGVSQTPSNKVTEKGKYVELRCDPISGHTALYWYRQSLGQGPEFLIYFQGTGAADDSGLPNDRFFAVRPEGSVSTLKIQRTERGDSAVYLCASSPRGTSTDTQYFGPGTRLTVL.

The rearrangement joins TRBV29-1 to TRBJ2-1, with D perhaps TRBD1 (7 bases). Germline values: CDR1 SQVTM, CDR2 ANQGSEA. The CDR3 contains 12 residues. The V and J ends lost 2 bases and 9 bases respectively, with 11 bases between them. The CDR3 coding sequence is TGCAGCGTTGAACAGGGGGGCCGTGAGCAGTTCTTC. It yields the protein CSVEQGGREQFF.

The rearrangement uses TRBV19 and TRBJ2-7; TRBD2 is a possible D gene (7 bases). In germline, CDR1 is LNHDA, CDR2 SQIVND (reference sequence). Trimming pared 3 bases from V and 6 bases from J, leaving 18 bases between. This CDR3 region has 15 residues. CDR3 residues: CASSMAGAPPGEQYF. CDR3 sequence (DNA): TGTGCCAGTAGTATGGCGGGGGCTCCCCCCGGCGAGCAGTACTTC.

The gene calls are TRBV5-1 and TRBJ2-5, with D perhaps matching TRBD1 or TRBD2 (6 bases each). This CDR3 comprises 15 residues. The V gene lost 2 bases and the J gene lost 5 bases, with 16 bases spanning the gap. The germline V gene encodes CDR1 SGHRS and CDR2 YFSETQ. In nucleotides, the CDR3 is TGCGCCAGCAGCTTCAACAGGGAGGCTTCCGAGACCCAGTACTTC. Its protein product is CASSFNREASETQYF.

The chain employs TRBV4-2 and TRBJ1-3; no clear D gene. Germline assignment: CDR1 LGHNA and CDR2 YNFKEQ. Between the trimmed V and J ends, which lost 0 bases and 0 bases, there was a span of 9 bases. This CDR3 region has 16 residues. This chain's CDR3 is CASSQDIPNSGNTIYF. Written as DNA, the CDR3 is TGTGCCAGCAGCCAAGATATTCCGAACTCTGGAAACACCATATATTTT.

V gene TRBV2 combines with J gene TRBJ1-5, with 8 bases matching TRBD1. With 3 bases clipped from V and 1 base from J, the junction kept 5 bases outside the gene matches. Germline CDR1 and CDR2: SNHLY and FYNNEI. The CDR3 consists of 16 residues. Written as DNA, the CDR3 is TGTGCCAGCAGTGATCAGGGGGCGAGGAGCAATCAGCCCCAGCATTTT. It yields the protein CASSDQGARSNQPQHF.

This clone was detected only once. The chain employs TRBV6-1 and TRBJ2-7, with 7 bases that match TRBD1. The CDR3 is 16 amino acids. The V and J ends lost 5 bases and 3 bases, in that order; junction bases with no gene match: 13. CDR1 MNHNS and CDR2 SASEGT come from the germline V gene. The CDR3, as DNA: TGTGCCAGCAGTAAAGACAGGGTCGGACCTTTCTACGAGCAGTACTTC. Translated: CASSKDRVGPFYEQYF.

In nucleotides, the CDR3 is TGTGCCAGCAGTCCTACAGGGGGAATTCAGCCCCAGCATTTT. Translated, it gives CASSPTGGIQPQHF. The chain couples TRBV2 to TRBJ1-5; TRBD1 agrees at 8 bases. Looked up from germline, CDR1 is SNHLY and CDR2 is FYNNEI. This CDR3 has 14 residues. J gave up 6 bases and V 5 bases, and 6 bases lay outside the gene matches.

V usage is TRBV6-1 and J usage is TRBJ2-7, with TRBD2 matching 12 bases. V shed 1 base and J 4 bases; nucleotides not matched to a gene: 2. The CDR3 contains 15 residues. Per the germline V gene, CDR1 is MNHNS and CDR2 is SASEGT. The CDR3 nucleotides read TGTGCCAGCAGTGAAGGACTAGCGGGAGCTTACGAGCAGTACTTC. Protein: CASSEGLAGAYEQYF.

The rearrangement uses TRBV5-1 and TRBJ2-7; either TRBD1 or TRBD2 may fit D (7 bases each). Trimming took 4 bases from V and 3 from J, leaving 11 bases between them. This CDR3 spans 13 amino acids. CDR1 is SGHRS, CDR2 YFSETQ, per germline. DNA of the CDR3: TGCGCCAGCAGCCGGGGGGACAGCTACGAGCAGTACTTC. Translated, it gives CASSRGDSYEQYF.

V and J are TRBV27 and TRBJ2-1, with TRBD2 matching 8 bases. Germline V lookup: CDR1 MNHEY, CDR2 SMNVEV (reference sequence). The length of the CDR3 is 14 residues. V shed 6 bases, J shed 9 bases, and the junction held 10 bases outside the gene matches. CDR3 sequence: CASSGRLALTEQFF. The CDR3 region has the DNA TGTGCCAGCAGCGGCCGACTAGCGCTAACTGAGCAGTTCTTC.

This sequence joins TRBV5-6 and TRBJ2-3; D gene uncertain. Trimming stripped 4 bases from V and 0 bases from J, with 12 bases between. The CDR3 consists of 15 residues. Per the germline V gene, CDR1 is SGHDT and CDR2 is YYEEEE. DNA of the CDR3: TGTGCCAGCAGCCGACTCATCGCGAGCACAGATACGCAGTATTTT. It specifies CASSRLIASTDTQYF.

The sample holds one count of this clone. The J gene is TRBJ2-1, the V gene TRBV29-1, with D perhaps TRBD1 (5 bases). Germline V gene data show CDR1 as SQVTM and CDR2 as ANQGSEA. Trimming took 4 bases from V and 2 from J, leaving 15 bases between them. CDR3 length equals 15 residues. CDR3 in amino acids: CSVVSRSDTYNEQFF. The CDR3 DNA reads TGCAGCGTTGTTTCGCGCTCGGACACCTACAATGAGCAGTTCTTC.

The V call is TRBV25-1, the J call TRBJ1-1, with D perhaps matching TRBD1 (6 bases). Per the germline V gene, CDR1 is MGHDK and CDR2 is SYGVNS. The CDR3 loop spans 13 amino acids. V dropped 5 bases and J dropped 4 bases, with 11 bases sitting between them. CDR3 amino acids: CASSTGLGTEAFF. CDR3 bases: TGTGCCAGCAGTACAGGGTTAGGCACTGAAGCTTTCTTT.

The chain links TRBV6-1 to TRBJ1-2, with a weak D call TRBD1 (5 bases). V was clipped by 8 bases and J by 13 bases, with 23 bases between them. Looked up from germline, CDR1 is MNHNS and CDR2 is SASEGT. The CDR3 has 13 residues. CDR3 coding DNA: TGTGCCAGCGCGATAATCCTAATCAGGGCAGCCACCTTC. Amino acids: CASAIILIRAATF.

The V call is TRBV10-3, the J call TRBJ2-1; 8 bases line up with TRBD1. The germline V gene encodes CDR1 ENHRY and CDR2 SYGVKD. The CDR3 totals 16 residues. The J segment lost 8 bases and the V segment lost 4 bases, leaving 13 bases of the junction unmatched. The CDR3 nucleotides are TGTGCCATCAGTGTGCGGACCGGGACAGGTAAAGATGAGCAGTTCTTC. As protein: CAISVRTGTGKDEQFF.

The CDR3 here is CASNGGRRREKLFF. Written as DNA, the CDR3 is TGTGCCAGCAACGGGGGACGCCGGAGGGAAAAACTGTTTTTT. This chain connects TRBV7-9 to TRBJ1-4; D is possibly TRBD1 (5 bases). CDR3 length: 14 residues. Germline lookup yields CDR1 SEHNR and CDR2 FQNEAQ (reference sequence). V lost 7 bases and J lost 8, with 17 bases in between.

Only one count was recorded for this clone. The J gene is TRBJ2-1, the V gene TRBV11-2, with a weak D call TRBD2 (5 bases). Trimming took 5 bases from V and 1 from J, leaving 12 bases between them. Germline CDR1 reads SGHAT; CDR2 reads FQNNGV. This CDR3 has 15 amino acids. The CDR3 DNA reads TGTGCCAGCAGCCTATACACGGGGTCCTACAATGAGCAGTTCTTC. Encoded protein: CASSLYTGSYNEQFF.

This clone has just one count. This chain's CDR3 is CSVGDFPYNEQFF. CDR3 nucleotides: TGCAGCGTTGGGGACTTTCCCTACAATGAGCAGTTCTTC. The rearrangement links TRBV29-1 to TRBJ2-1; perhaps TRBD2 as D (6 bases). Per germline, CDR1 SQVTM and CDR2 ANQGSEA. The CDR3 is 13 residues long. The ends were cut back, 4 bases at V and 2 bases at J, with 9 bases in the middle.

The CDR3 region has the DNA TGTGCCAGCAGCCTTAGATCTCCTGGGGCCAACGTCCTGACTTTC. It yields the protein CASSLRSPGANVLTF. The V call is TRBV5-6, the J call TRBJ2-6; D gene ambiguous. The CDR3 runs 15 residues. V lost 4 bases to trimming and J lost 2 bases, with 10 bases between them. Germline V CDR1 and CDR2: SGHDT, YYEEEE.

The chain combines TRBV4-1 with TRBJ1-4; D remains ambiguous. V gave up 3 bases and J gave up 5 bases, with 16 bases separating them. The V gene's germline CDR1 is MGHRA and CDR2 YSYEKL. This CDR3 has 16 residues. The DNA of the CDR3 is TGCGCCAGCAGCCACCCCATGGGCAGAATGAATGAAAAACTGTTTTTT. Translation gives CASSHPMGRMNEKLFF.

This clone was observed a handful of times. The chain's CDR3 is CASSVDGRGNTEAFF. The CDR3 nucleotides are TGTGCCAGCAGCGTAGATGGCAGGGGGAACACTGAAGCTTTCTTT. The chain joins TRBV9 to TRBJ1-1, with D possibly TRBD1 on 6 matching bases. This CDR3 has 15 residues. The V end was cut by 0 bases, the J end by 1 base, with 10 bases between. Germline loops: CDR1 SGDLS, CDR2 YYNGEE.

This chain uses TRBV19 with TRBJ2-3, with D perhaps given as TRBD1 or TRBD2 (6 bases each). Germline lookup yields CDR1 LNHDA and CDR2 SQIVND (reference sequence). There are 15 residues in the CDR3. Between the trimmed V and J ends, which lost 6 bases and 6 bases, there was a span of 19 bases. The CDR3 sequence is CASRRGTLGGDTQYF. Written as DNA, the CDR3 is TGTGCCAGTAGGCGAGGGACTCTGGGGGGCGATACGCAGTATTTT.

In nucleotides, the CDR3 is TGCGCCAGCAGGGGCACCAGCTACGAGCAGTACTTC. This translates into CASRGTSYEQYF. The rearrangement uses TRBV5-1 and TRBJ2-7; D remains unclear. Germline CDR1 SGHRS, CDR2 YFSETQ. CDR3 length: 12 residues. With 5 bases removed from V and 3 bases from J, the gap between germline ends came to 9 bases.